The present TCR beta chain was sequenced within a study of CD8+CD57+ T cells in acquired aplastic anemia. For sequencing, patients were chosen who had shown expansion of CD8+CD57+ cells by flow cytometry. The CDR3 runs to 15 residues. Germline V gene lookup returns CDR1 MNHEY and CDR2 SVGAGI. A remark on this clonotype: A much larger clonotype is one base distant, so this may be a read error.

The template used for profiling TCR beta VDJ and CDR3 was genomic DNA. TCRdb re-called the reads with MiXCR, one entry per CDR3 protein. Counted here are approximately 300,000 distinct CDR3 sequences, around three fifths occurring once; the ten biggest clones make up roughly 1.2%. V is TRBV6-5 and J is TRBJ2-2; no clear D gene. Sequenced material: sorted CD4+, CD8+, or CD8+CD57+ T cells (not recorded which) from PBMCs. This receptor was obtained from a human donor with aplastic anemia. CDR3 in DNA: TGTGCCAGCAGTGAACCTGGCAGGAACACCGAGGAGCTGTTTTTT. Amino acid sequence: CASSEPGRNTEELFF.